The text below deals with one T cell receptor beta chain. There is no known antigen for this receptor. No much larger clonotype is one base removed from it; base qualities were not supplied. The data belong to a study of blood T cell repertoires in COVID-19 (dated by TCRdb to 2018 to 2020). Study-level background: The collaborator samples originated in the United States, Italy and Spain and spanned the acute and convalescent phases of COVID-19. The prospective study material was composed of cDNA or gDNA derived from T cells, B-cell-depleted T cells, or PBMCs. Where available, HLA class I and class II types were obtained from metadata supplied by the sample provider rather than from assay-based typing. The samples were drawn from the first 160 participants of the ongoing ImmuneRACE study and from 950 to 1,500 subjects provided by 6 global collaborators. Deeply sampled blood TCRbeta repertoires from subjects exposed to, actively infected with, or recovered from COVID-19 were included in the dataset. A de-identified subject ID, COVID-19 status, age in years and sex were almost always included in the sample metadata. The repertoires were made available in a free public database intended to serve as a resource for research on the immune response to SARS-CoV-2. Study-level results and caveats: The amount of clinical and demographic metadata varied by source and participant and was provided uncurated.

At one collaborating source in Seattle, patients were enrolled during active infection and were followed longitudinally through the course of disease. Each collaborating institution followed its own protocols to collect whole blood in K2EDTA tubes. For TCRbeta analysis, collaborator samples were shipped as frozen whole blood, as isolated PBMCs, or as DNA extracted from either sample type. The immunoSEQ Assay, a bias-controlled multiplex PCR, was used to amplify TCRbeta CDR3 regions from genomic DNA. As for the authors' bioinformatics: The number of nucleated cells in each sample was estimated by amplification of reference gene primers within the assay. Sequence reads were collapsed and filtered to measure the absolute abundance of every unique TCRbeta CDR3 rearrangement. For each sample, productive Simpson clonality was calculated by taking the square root of Simpson's diversity index across productive rearrangements. Held by TCRdb, this immuneACCESS table contains in-frame sequences only and omits some clones. Under half of the omission traces to an unresolved V gene where checked; the cause of the rest is unknown. The DNA gave D and trimming, while V, J and clone size come from that table. The sample yields about 300,000 clones; around nine tenths were counted once. The top ten constitute less than 2% of the sample.

For this chain, trimming is 3 bases at the V end and 8 bases at the J end, and the number of junction bases without a gene match is 14. Per the germline V gene (reference sequence), DFQATT is the CDR1 and SNEGSKA is the CDR2. From the cysteine through the phenylalanine, the CDR3 covers 17 amino acids. The read is trimmed to its CDR3 DNA, 51 bases read in frame from base 1. The TCR comes from a woman aged 25 to 39 with COVID-19, enrolled during active disease. Recombination linked TRBV20-1 to TRBJ2-1; TRBD2 aligns with 12 central bases. Sequences were obtained from peripheral blood. The DNA sequence is as follows: TGCAGTGCTAGTTTCTCTAGCGGGGGGGCGTTCAGCCATGAGCAGTTCTTC. This codes for CSASFSSGGAFSHEQFF.